This T cell receptor (beta chain) came from a study of T cells after yellow fever vaccination. CDR3 size: 14 residues. Germline-derived CDR1 and CDR2 are LNHDA and SQIVND (reference sequence). V was clipped by 5 bases and J by 7 bases; unmatched bases: 7. This clonotype was seen at least ten times. Its target is not known. TCRdb recomputed calls from the 5' RACE reads with MiXCR, one row per CDR3 protein. The sample lists about 150,000 distinct CDR3 sequences, 5% to 8% occurring once. Findings and caveats of the study: Among all clonotypes, a small share was observed in both CD4 and CD8 compartments.

The TCR was taken from a man aged 25 to 45 who received the YFV17D yellow fever vaccine. Sequenced here: CD4+ T cells sorted from PBMCs, sampled 10 days after the yellow fever booster vaccination. V is TRBV19 and J is TRBJ2-1, with 8 bases that match TRBD2. The CDR3: CASSHGGRPNEQFF. In DNA, the CDR3 is TGTGCCAGTAGTCACGGCGGGAGGCCGAATGAGCAGTTCTTC.